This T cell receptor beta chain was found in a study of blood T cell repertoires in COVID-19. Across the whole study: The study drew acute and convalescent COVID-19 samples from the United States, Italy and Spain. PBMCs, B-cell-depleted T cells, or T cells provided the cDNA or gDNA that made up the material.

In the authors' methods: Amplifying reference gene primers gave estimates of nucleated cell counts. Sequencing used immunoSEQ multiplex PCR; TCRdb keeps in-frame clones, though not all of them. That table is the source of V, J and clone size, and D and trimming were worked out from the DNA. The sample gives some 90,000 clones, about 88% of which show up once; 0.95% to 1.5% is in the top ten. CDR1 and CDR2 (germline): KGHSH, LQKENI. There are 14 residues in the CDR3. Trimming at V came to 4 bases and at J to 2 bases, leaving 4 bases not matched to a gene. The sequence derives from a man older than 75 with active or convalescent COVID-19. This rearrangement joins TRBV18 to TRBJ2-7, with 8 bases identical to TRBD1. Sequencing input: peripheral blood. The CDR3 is CASSLRTGTYEQYF. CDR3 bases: TGTGCCAGCTCACTAAGGACAGGGACCTACGAGCAGTACTTC.